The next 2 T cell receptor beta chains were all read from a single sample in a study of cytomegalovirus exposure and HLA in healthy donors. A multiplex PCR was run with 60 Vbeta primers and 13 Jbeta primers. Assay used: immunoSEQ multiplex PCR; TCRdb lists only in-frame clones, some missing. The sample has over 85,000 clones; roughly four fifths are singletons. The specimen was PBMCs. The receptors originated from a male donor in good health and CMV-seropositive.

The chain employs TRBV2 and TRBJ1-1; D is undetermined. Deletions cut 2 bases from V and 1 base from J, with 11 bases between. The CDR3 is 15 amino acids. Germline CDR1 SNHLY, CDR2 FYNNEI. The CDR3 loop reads CASSELKQTNTEAFF. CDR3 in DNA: TGTGCCAGCAGTGAATTGAAACAGACGAACACTGAAGCTTTCTTT.

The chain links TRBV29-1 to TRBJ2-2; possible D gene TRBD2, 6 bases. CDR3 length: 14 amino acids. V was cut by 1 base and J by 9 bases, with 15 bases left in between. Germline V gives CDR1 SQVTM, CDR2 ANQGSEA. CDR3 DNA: TGCAGCGTTGAAGGTCCCCGGCTAGCGAGGGAGCTGTTTTTT. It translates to CSVEGPRLARELFF.